One and the same sample provided the 22 T cell receptor beta chains below, sequenced in a study of tumor-infiltrating lymphocytes in primary liver carcinoma. Starting material of about 480 ng total RNA yielded TCR beta cDNA via a constant-region primer. Investigators got TCR beta libraries out of three nested multiplex PCR rounds, done with slightly modified ARM-PCR. With TRBV1-TRBV30 forward primers and a C-beta reverse primer, the first two PCR rounds were run for roughly 10 cycles each. TCRdb reprocessed the multiplex PCR reads via MiXCR and lists one record per CDR3 protein. The sample shows more than 75,000 distinct CDR3 sequences, about three quarters of them seen only once. Extraction of RNA together with DNA used 20-30 mg of unsorted bulk tissue. Sequencing input: liver tumor tissue from sampling region 1. Subset given: tumor region T1, superior pole. The receptors were gathered from a man aged 40-50 years with primary liver carcinoma and hepatitis B virus infection.

About this clonotype itself: The conserved phenylalanine or tryptophan normally closing the CDR3 is absent here, so this likely arose from a read error. The chain recombines TRBV11-2 with TRBJ2-3; D is undetermined. CDR3 size: 12 residues. Germline CDR1 reads SGHAT; CDR2 reads FQNNGV. Trimming pared 7 bases from V and 0 bases from J, leaving 5 bases between. The CDR3 DNA follows: TGTGCCAGCAAGAGTAGCACAGATACGCAGTATTAT. Its protein product is CASKSSTDTQYY.

The rearrangement links TRBV5-1 to TRBJ1-2; tentatively, D is TRBD1 (5 bases). The CDR3 is 19 residues long. V was trimmed by 0 bases and J by 2 bases, leaving 23 bases between them. The germline V gene has CDR1 SGHRS and CDR2 YFSETQ. CDR3 sequence: CASSLGGPDYSQRNYGYTF. In nucleotides, the CDR3 is TGCGCCAGCAGCTTGGGGGGACCCGACTACAGCCAGAGGAACTATGGCTACACCTTC.

A word on this clonotype: One end of the junction does not line up with germline, which may come from a read error. The chain uses TRBV6-5 and TRBJ2-2; D is unresolved. From germline, CDR1 is MNHEY and CDR2 SVGAGI. The CDR3 runs to 15 residues. CDR3 nucleotides: TGTGCCAGCAGTTACGCAGTGGACGGCACCTGGAAGCTCTTTTTT. Its protein is CASSYAVDGTWKLFF.

For this clonotype: The conserved phenylalanine or tryptophan normally closing the CDR3 is absent here, so this likely arose from a read error. The chain is built from TRBV10-2 and TRBJ2-7, with 11 bases aligning to TRBD2. The CDR3 sequence is 13 residues long. V trimming: 10 bases; J trimming: 5 bases; junction bases outside the gene matches: 7. Looked up from germline, CDR1 is WSHSY and CDR2 is SAAADI. DNA for the CDR3: TGCGCCATCCCACTAGCGGGAGACGACGAGCAGTACCTC. Its protein is CAIPLAGDDEQYL.

A note on this clonotype: A read error may explain this, as a much larger clone is one base away. The chain recombines TRBV10-3 with TRBJ2-1; 9 bases are a match to TRBD1. Trimming cost V 10 bases and J 4 bases; bases outside gene matches: 23. CDR1 and CDR2 from the germline V gene are ENHRY and SYGVKD. The CDR3 length is 19 residues. CDR3 sequence: CANSRRFHPGQGLYNEQFF. DNA for the CDR3: TGTGCCAACAGCCGAAGATTTCATCCGGGACAGGGATTATACAATGAGCAGTTCTTC.

A remark on this clonotype: One end of the junction is discordant with germline, which a read error may explain. This sequence joins TRBV6-5 and TRBJ1-3; D unresolved. The CDR3 runs to 14 residues. Germline V CDR1 and CDR2: MNHEY, SVGAGI. CDR3 sequence (DNA): TGTGCCAGCAGTTACCGCAGGTCCGGAAGCACCATATATTTT. It specifies CASSYRRSGSTIYF.

This clonotype was found many times. The genes are TRBV14 and TRBJ2-1; TRBD2 matches 11 bases. CDR3 length: 16 residues. V was pared by 4 bases and J by 4 bases, with 6 bases of the junction left unmatched. The V gene's germline CDR1 is SGHDN and CDR2 FVKESK. The CDR3 reads CASSRKTSGAYNEQFF. CDR3 bases: TGTGCCAGCAGCCGGAAGACTAGCGGGGCATACAATGAGCAGTTCTTC. Together with reference TRBV14 and TRBJ2-1, the CDR3 gives the full variable domain: EAGVTQFPSHSVIEKGQTVTLRCDPISGHDNLYWYRRVMGKEIKFLLHFVKESKQDESGMPNNRFLAERTGGTYSTLKVQPAELEDSGVYFCASSRKTSGAYNEQFFGPGTRLTVL.

This chain uses TRBV7-9 with TRBJ2-1; D is uncertain. CDR3 size: 12 residues. The V end was cut by 6 bases, the J end by 9 bases, with 12 bases between. Germline V CDR1 and CDR2: SEHNR, FQNEAQ (reference sequence). CDR3 residues: CASSSQDGEQFF. DNA for the CDR3: TGTGCCAGCAGTTCCCAGGATGGTGAGCAGTTCTTC. The full variable domain, in which reference TRBV7-9 and TRBJ2-1 provide the parts outside the CDR3, is DTGVSQNPRHKITKRGQNVTFRCDPISEHNRLYWYRQTLGQGPEFLTYFQNEAQLEKSRLLSDRFSAERPKGSFSTLEIQRTEQGDSAMYLCASSSQDGEQFFGPGTRLTVL.

On this clonotype itself: The conserved closing phenylalanine or tryptophan is absent in this CDR3, likely reflecting a read error. The chain employs TRBV28 and TRBJ2-7, with 8 bases aligning to TRBD2. The CDR3 totals 14 residues. The V gene end was trimmed by 4 bases and the J gene end by 6 bases; junction bases not matched to a gene: 8. The germline CDR1 and CDR2 sequences are MDHEN and SYDVKM. The CDR3 nucleotides read TGTGCCAGCAGTTCCGGGACTAGTGGGAGCGAGCAGTACATC. Translating it yields CASSSGTSGSEQYI.

By share, this clonotype counts as medium-sized. V usage is TRBV6-5 and J usage is TRBJ1-5; 10 bases are a match to TRBD1. Germline loops: CDR1 MNHEY, CDR2 SVGAGI. The ends lost 5 bases at V and 6 bases at J; junction bases unmatched: 4. The CDR3 extends over 14 amino acids. The DNA for the CDR3 is TGTGCCAGCAGTAGGACAGGGGGGGCTCAGCCCCAGCATTTT. As protein: CASSRTGGAQPQHF.

Points on this clonotype: Given the absence of the conserved phenylalanine or tryptophan at the CDR3 end, a read error is likely. The DNA is left out, because the CDR3 cannot be placed on it with certainty; the CDR3 is given as TCRdb lists it. V is TRBV11-2 and J is TRBJ2-5; no DNA check was done on the table's D call, TRBD2. The CDR3 is 16 residues long, ends included. Germline values: CDR1 SGHAT, CDR2 FQNNGV. This chain's CDR3 is CASRSRDSTHQETRYI.

The gene calls are TRBV29-1 and TRBJ2-1; 7 nucleotides agree with TRBD1. CDR3 length: 14 amino acids. J gave up 9 bases and V 7 bases, and 15 bases lay outside the gene matches. Germline lookup yields CDR1 SQVTM and CDR2 ANQGSEA. The CDR3 sequence: CSGLPEQGMGEQFF. CDR3 DNA sequence: TGCAGCGGATTGCCGGAACAGGGGATGGGTGAGCAGTTCTTC.

The rearrangement links TRBV29-1 to TRBJ2-5; D is ambiguous. The V end was cut by 5 bases, the J end by 5 bases, with 12 bases between. Per germline, CDR1 SQVTM and CDR2 ANQGSEA. The CDR3 is 12 amino acids. This CDR3 is CSVRTVGETQYF. Here the CDR3 DNA reads TGCAGCGTTCGAACAGTCGGGGAGACCCAGTACTTC.

Points on this clonotype: A much bigger clone sits one base away, suggesting this may be a read error. The J gene is TRBJ1-2, the V gene TRBV5-5, with D unclear. Germline V gene data show CDR1 as SGHKS and CDR2 as YYEKEE (reference sequence). The CDR3 consists of 14 residues. The ends were cut back, 3 bases at V and 2 bases at J, with 11 bases in the middle. CDR3 loop: CASSYIPDNYGYTF. The DNA for the CDR3 is TGTGCCAGCAGCTATATTCCGGACAACTATGGCTACACCTTC. The complete variable domain, with remaining parts taken from reference TRBV5-5 and TRBJ1-2, reads DAGVTQSPTHLIKTRGQQVTLRCSPISGHKSVSWYQQVLGQGPQFIFQYYEKEERGRGNFPDRFSARQFPNYSSELNVNALLLGDSALYLCASSYIPDNYGYTFGSGTRLTVV.

With respect to this clonotype: The conserved closing phenylalanine or tryptophan is absent in this CDR3, likely reflecting a read error. The gene calls are TRBV12-3 or TRBV12-4 and TRBJ1-1, with D possibly matching TRBD1 (6 bases). The CDR3 has 14 amino acids. As DNA, the CDR3 is TGTGCCGGCAGTCCCCAACAGGGTAGCGCTGAAGCTTTCCTT. The encoded protein is CAGSPQQGSAEAFL.

A word on this clonotype: Mismatch with germline at one junction end may stem from a read error. The chain carries TRBV29-1 and TRBJ2-2; D tentatively fits TRBD1 or TRBD2 (5 bases each). The CDR3 is 15 residues long. Germline V lookup: CDR1 SQVTM, CDR2 ANQGSEA. The CDR3 reads CRVGSGPLNTGELSF. In DNA form, the CDR3 reads TGCAGGGTGGGTTCGGGACCGTTGAACACCGGGGAGCTGTCTTTT.

To note about this clonotype: One junction end does not reproduce the germline sequence, and a read error may be involved. The V and J genes are TRBV12-3 or TRBV12-4 and TRBJ2-1, with a weak D call TRBD1 (6 bases). The CDR3 covers 14 residues. CDR3 loop: CVSTTGQRDNERFF. The CDR3 DNA is TGTGTCAGTACTACAGGTCAGAGGGACAATGAGCGGTTCTTC.

In this sample, this clonotype turned up many times. The V gene is TRBV5-5, the J gene TRBJ1-2; tentative D call: TRBD1 (5 bases). The germline V gene encodes CDR1 SGHKS and CDR2 YYEKEE (reference sequence). V lost 0 bases and J 4 bases, leaving 7 bases between the germline ends. The CDR3 extends over 13 amino acids. The CDR3 DNA reads as TGTGCCAGCAGCTTGGGACAGTTCTATGGCTACACCTTC. Amino acids: CASSLGQFYGYTF.

As regards this clonotype: The junction shows a germline mismatch at one end, possibly a read error. V gene TRBV6-1 combines with J gene TRBJ2-7, with D maybe TRBD1 (5 bases). The CDR3 sequence is 14 residues long. The germline gives CDR1 MNHNS, CDR2 SASEGT. CDR3 residues: CASDVGSRTTEQYF. The CDR3 DNA is TGTGCCAGCGATGTAGGGTCGCGGACAACCGAGCAATACTTC.

A word on this clonotype: Compared with germline, one end of the junction differs, possibly owing to a read error. The J gene is TRBJ2-3, the V gene TRBV11-2; weak D call: TRBD2 (6 bases). The CDR3 has 14 residues. Germline V gene sequence: CDR1 SGHAT, CDR2 FQNNGV. The CDR3 DNA reads as TGTGCCAGTAGCCCCCGGGGGAGCACAGATACTCAGTATTTT. This codes for CASSPRGSTDTQYF.

For this clonotype: Because the CDR3 is missing its conserved closing phenylalanine or tryptophan, this is likely a read error. The rearrangement uses TRBV28 and TRBJ1-1; D is unresolved. From germline, CDR1 is MDHEN and CDR2 SYDVKM. V was cut by 10 bases and J by 3 bases, with 9 bases left in between. CDR3 length: 11 amino acids. CDR3 protein: CATRMDTEAFV. The CDR3 region has the DNA TGTGCCACCCGGATGGACACTGAAGCTTTCGTT.

Remarks on this clonotype: At one of its ends the junction is not consistent with the germline gene, which may arise from a read error. V and J are TRBV5-4 and TRBJ2-1; 14 bases map to TRBD2. The CDR3 is made up of 18 amino acids. CDR1 is SGHNT and CDR2 is YYREEE in the germline V gene (reference sequence). CDR3 protein: CAGSRGLAGGGPYNEQFF. The CDR3 DNA follows: TGTGCCGGCAGCCGAGGACTAGCGGGAGGTGGGCCCTACAATGAGCAGTTCTTC.